This T cell receptor beta chain was sequenced in a study of intratumoral heterogeneity in liver cancer. For the wider study: In the full cohort of some 14 patients, the median age was roughly 65 years and the majority of patients were male. The study combined RNA-seq, DNA sequencing, TCR-seq and SNP array data from multiple regions of hepatocellular carcinoma specimens to study intratumor heterogeneity. A total of 70 to 80 multiregional samples from roughly 14 HCC patients, consisting of approximately 51 tumoral and 20 or so adjacent nontumoral regions, were included in the overall cohort.

Every patient had early-stage hepatocellular carcinoma and received no therapy prior to surgical resection. None of the sampled areas showed macroscopic evidence of necrosis or hemorrhage. TCR sequencing (ImmunoSeq) was performed on multiple regions from a couple of patients. Frozen tissue samples from resection were taken at least 1 cm away from one another. Samples with the label N were taken from nontumoral liver tissue next to the tumor. The DNeasy blood and tissue kit was used to extract genomic DNA from bulk tissue. Using the immunoSEQ assay, the TCR beta chain CDR3 regions were sequenced from genomic DNA. Primers annealing to V and J segments amplified rearranged VDJ segments. As for the original processing: The ImmunoSeq Analyzer software was used to calculate clonality and richness metrics. Fisher's exact test, supplemented by a beta-binomial method for added stringency, was applied to identify differentially abundant clones between regions. Held by TCRdb, this immuneACCESS table contains in-frame sequences only and omits some clones. Under half of the omission traces to an unresolved V gene where checked; the cause of the rest is unknown. The V and J calls and the clone size are those of that table, but D and trimming were determined from the DNA. The sample yields about 20,000 clones; approximately 73% were counted once. The leading ten clones occupy about a sixth of the sample.

To note about this clone: Its recognized antigen is unknown. Nothing much larger sits one base from this clone, and base qualities are not available.

Relative to germline, V is missing 5 bases and J is missing 5 bases, with 4 bases of the junction outside any gene match. The germline V gene yields MDHEN for CDR1 and SYDVKM for CDR2. From its cysteine to its phenylalanine, the CDR3 spans 15 amino acids. Kept here is only the CDR3 DNA, which spans 45 bases and is read in frame from base 1. Study-level results and caveats: A relatively low patient number and under-sampled tumor-infiltrating lymphocyte representation were acknowledged by the authors as limitations.

The sequenced sample was tumor-adjacent normal tissue, obtained before any cancer treatment. The rearranged segments are TRBV28 and TRBJ2-6; TRBD1 agrees with 9 junctional bases. The receptor was isolated from a woman in her sixties or seventies with hepatocellular carcinoma. The nucleotide sequence is TGTGCCAGCAGTCCCTACAGGGGGCGGGCCAACGTCCTGACTTTC. Protein translation: CASSPYRGRANVLTF.